This is a list of T cell receptor beta chains from one sample in a study of neurological immune-mediated disorders. TCRdb passed the 5' RACE reads through MiXCR, listing each CDR3 protein once. The sample shows 100,000 or so distinct CDR3 sequences, 13% of them seen only once. The specimen sequenced was PBMCs. These receptors were obtained from a female donor with HTLV-1-associated myelopathy (HAM/TSP). CDR3s include the opening cysteine and the closing phenylalanine or tryptophan. Each record gives: J gene, V gene, D gene, clone size, CDR3 protein, CDR3 DNA. The D gene is left open where the match is weak. Clone size is shown for a subset of rows, as once, few, many or a class of expanded clone.

j_gene: TRBJ2-2
v_gene: TRBV7-2
d_gene: .
abundance: many
CDR3aa: CASSFPNTGELFF
CDR3nt: TGTGCCAGCAGCTTTCCTAACACCGGGGAGCTGTTTTTT

j_gene: TRBJ2-1
v_gene: TRBV3-1
d_gene: .
abundance: many
CDR3aa: CASSQTEFLRKENEQFF
CDR3nt: TGTGCCAGCAGCCAGACCGAGTTTTTGAGAAAGGAGAATGAGCAGTTCTTC

j_gene: TRBJ2-4
v_gene: TRBV12-3/TRBV12-4
d_gene: .
abundance: many
CDR3aa: CASSLSGRENIQYF
CDR3nt: TGTGCCAGCAGTTTGTCTGGGAGAGAAAACATTCAGTACTTC

j_gene: TRBJ1-2
v_gene: TRBV9
d_gene: .
abundance: many
CDR3aa: CASSSQRDYTF
CDR3nt: TGTGCCAGCAGCTCCCAGAGGGACTACACCTTC

j_gene: TRBJ2-2
v_gene: TRBV12-3/TRBV12-4
d_gene: .
abundance: many
CDR3aa: CASSLGRVTGELFF
CDR3nt: TGTGCCAGCAGTTTGGGGAGAGTCACCGGGGAGCTGTTTTTT

j_gene: TRBJ1-5
v_gene: TRBV20-1
d_gene: .
abundance: few
CDR3aa: CSARDRTAGEQPQHF
CDR3nt: TGCAGTGCTAGAGATCGAACAGCGGGTGAGCAGCCCCAGCATTTT

j_gene: TRBJ2-1
v_gene: TRBV5-1
d_gene: .
abundance: many
CDR3aa: CASSADGYNEQFF
CDR3nt: TGCGCCAGCAGCGCGGACGGCTACAATGAGCAGTTCTTC

j_gene: TRBJ2-5
v_gene: TRBV12-3/TRBV12-4
d_gene: .
abundance: many
CDR3aa: CASSFGSEETQYF
CDR3nt: TGTGCCAGCAGTTTCGGCTCAGAAGAGACCCAGTACTTC

j_gene: TRBJ2-2
v_gene: TRBV29-1
d_gene: .
abundance: .
CDR3aa: CSVDTNTGELFF
CDR3nt: TGCAGCGTTGACACGAACACCGGGGAGCTGTTTTTT

j_gene: TRBJ2-7
v_gene: TRBV4-1
d_gene: .
abundance: many
CDR3aa: CASSVTTAYEQYF
CDR3nt: TGCGCCAGCAGCGTCACCACCGCCTACGAGCAGTACTTC

j_gene: TRBJ2-3
v_gene: TRBV5-1
d_gene: TRBD2
abundance: many
CDR3aa: CASSLGASGSRDTQYF
CDR3nt: TGCGCCAGCAGCTTGGGGGCTAGCGGGTCCAGGGATACGCAGTATTTT

j_gene: TRBJ2-7
v_gene: TRBV6-1
d_gene: .
abundance: many
CDR3aa: CASSEAGSYEQYF
CDR3nt: TGTGCCAGCAGTGAAGCGGGTTCCTACGAGCAGTACTTC

j_gene: TRBJ2-1
v_gene: TRBV3-1
d_gene: TRBD2
abundance: many
CDR3aa: CASSANSGGFNEQFF
CDR3nt: TGTGCCAGCAGCGCTAACAGCGGGGGATTCAATGAGCAGTTCTTC

j_gene: TRBJ2-3
v_gene: TRBV12-3/TRBV12-4
d_gene: .
abundance: many
CDR3aa: CASSLPRAGAISGDTQYF
CDR3nt: TGTGCCAGCAGTTTACCTCGTGCGGGGGCCATCAGCGGGGATACGCAGTATTTT

j_gene: TRBJ2-4
v_gene: TRBV18
d_gene: .
abundance: .
CDR3aa: CASSPPSEAKNIQYF
CDR3nt: TGTGCCAGCTCACCACCGTCAGAAGCCAAAAACATTCAGTACTTC

j_gene: TRBJ2-3
v_gene: TRBV20-1
d_gene: .
abundance: many
CDR3aa: CSARDRQDPKDTQYF
CDR3nt: TGCAGTGCTAGAGATAGACAGGACCCCAAGGATACGCAGTATTTT

j_gene: TRBJ2-1
v_gene: TRBV7-2
d_gene: TRBD2
abundance: many
CDR3aa: CASSFRASGGAKYNEQFF
CDR3nt: TGTGCCAGCAGCTTTCGAGCTAGCGGGGGGGCGAAGTACAATGAGCAGTTCTTC

j_gene: TRBJ2-7
v_gene: TRBV5-5
d_gene: TRBD1
abundance: many
CDR3aa: CASSLTPGTGRSYEQYF
CDR3nt: TGTGCCAGCAGCTTGACACCCGGGACAGGGCGTTCCTACGAGCAGTACTTC

j_gene: TRBJ1-6
v_gene: TRBV18
d_gene: .
abundance: few
CDR3aa: CASSPPGRNSPLHF
CDR3nt: TGTGCCAGCTCACCACCCGGAAGGAATTCACCCCTCCACTTT

j_gene: TRBJ1-2
v_gene: TRBV28
d_gene: .
abundance: .
CDR3aa: CASFGIQGLRGGYTF
CDR3nt: TGTGCCAGTTTTGGAATACAGGGACTTAGGGGCGGCTACACCTTC

j_gene: TRBJ1-2
v_gene: TRBV6-5
d_gene: .
abundance: many
CDR3aa: CASSYTNYGYTF
CDR3nt: TGTGCCAGCAGTTACACTAACTATGGCTACACCTTC

j_gene: TRBJ2-1
v_gene: TRBV5-5
d_gene: TRBD2
abundance: many
CDR3aa: CASSRERGYNEQFF
CDR3nt: TGTGCCAGCAGCCGCGAGCGGGGGTACAATGAGCAGTTCTTC

j_gene: TRBJ2-3
v_gene: TRBV7-3
d_gene: .
abundance: .
CDR3aa: CASSPASNTDTQYF
CDR3nt: TGTGCCAGCAGCCCCGCGAGTAATACAGATACGCAGTATTTT

j_gene: TRBJ2-4
v_gene: TRBV5-1
d_gene: TRBD2
abundance: many
CDR3aa: CASSPAGVEEENIQYF
CDR3nt: TGCGCCAGCAGCCCAGCGGGGGTCGAAGAGGAAAACATTCAGTACTTC

j_gene: TRBJ2-1
v_gene: TRBV4-1
d_gene: .
abundance: once
CDR3aa: CASSHPEWGNEQFF
CDR3nt: TGCGCCAGCAGCCACCCGGAGTGGGGCAATGAGCAGTTCTTC

j_gene: TRBJ2-1
v_gene: TRBV12-3/TRBV12-4
d_gene: .
abundance: few
CDR3aa: CASRSVGAGLNEQFF
CDR3nt: TGTGCCAGCAGATCTGTGGGGGCAGGCCTCAATGAGCAGTTCTTC

j_gene: TRBJ1-5
v_gene: TRBV6-5
d_gene: .
abundance: .
CDR3aa: CASSYTGHSNQPQHF
CDR3nt: TGTGCCAGCAGTTACACGGGACACAGCAATCAGCCCCAGCATTTT

j_gene: TRBJ2-1
v_gene: TRBV7-6
d_gene: TRBD1
abundance: many
CDR3aa: CASSFETGFYNEQFF
CDR3nt: TGTGCCAGCAGCTTTGAGACAGGGTTCTACAATGAGCAGTTCTTC

j_gene: TRBJ2-7
v_gene: TRBV28
d_gene: .
abundance: many
CDR3aa: CASSLQQDSTYEQYF
CDR3nt: TGTGCCAGCAGTTTACAGCAGGATTCTACCTACGAGCAGTACTTC

j_gene: TRBJ2-7
v_gene: TRBV7-9
d_gene: TRBD2
abundance: many
CDR3aa: CASSGDSGYSYEQYF
CDR3nt: TGTGCCAGCAGCGGTGATAGCGGGTACTCCTACGAGCAGTACTTC

j_gene: TRBJ1-4
v_gene: TRBV11-2
d_gene: .
abundance: many
CDR3aa: CASGIQGKLFF
CDR3nt: TGTGCCAGCGGGATCCAGGGAAAACTGTTTTTT

j_gene: TRBJ2-1
v_gene: TRBV2
d_gene: TRBD2
abundance: many
CDR3aa: CASGRRTSGGYNEQFF
CDR3nt: TGTGCCAGCGGACGCAGGACTAGCGGGGGCTACAATGAGCAGTTCTTC

j_gene: TRBJ2-7
v_gene: TRBV6-2/TRBV6-3
d_gene: .
abundance: many
CDR3aa: CASSVQGFFYEQYF
CDR3nt: TGTGCCAGCAGTGTACAGGGCTTTTTCTACGAGCAGTACTTC

j_gene: TRBJ2-1
v_gene: TRBV5-1
d_gene: TRBD2
abundance: many
CDR3aa: CASRGETSALRNNEQFF
CDR3nt: TGCGCCAGCAGGGGAGAGACTAGCGCTCTTCGAAACAATGAGCAGTTCTTC

j_gene: TRBJ1-1
v_gene: TRBV20-1
d_gene: .
abundance: many
CDR3aa: CSARPQEGSFF
CDR3nt: TGCAGTGCTAGACCCCAGGAGGGATCTTTCTTT

j_gene: TRBJ1-1
v_gene: TRBV12-3/TRBV12-4
d_gene: .
abundance: many
CDR3aa: CASTIRAAGTEAFF
CDR3nt: TGTGCCAGCACCATTAGGGCGGCCGGCACTGAAGCTTTCTTT

j_gene: TRBJ1-1
v_gene: TRBV20-1
d_gene: .
abundance: many
CDR3aa: CGYRENTEAFF
CDR3nt: TGCGGCTACAGGGAGAACACTGAAGCTTTCTTT

j_gene: TRBJ2-7
v_gene: TRBV9
d_gene: TRBD1
abundance: many
CDR3aa: CASSPQGQPFSYEQYF
CDR3nt: TGTGCCAGCAGCCCCCAGGGACAGCCTTTTTCCTACGAGCAGTACTTC

j_gene: TRBJ1-5
v_gene: TRBV28
d_gene: .
abundance: many
CDR3aa: CASSSRGAGNQPQHF
CDR3nt: TGTGCCAGCAGTTCAAGGGGGGCAGGCAATCAGCCCCAGCATTTT

j_gene: TRBJ2-7
v_gene: TRBV28
d_gene: TRBD1
abundance: many
CDR3aa: CASSRTGGSYEQYF
CDR3nt: TGTGCCAGCAGTCGGACAGGGGGATCCTACGAGCAGTACTTC

j_gene: TRBJ1-1
v_gene: TRBV12-5
d_gene: .
abundance: few
CDR3aa: CASGKESGIAAFF
CDR3nt: TGTGCTAGTGGCAAGGAGTCGGGGATTGCAGCTTTCTTT

j_gene: TRBJ2-5
v_gene: TRBV7-2
d_gene: TRBD2
abundance: many
CDR3aa: CASSILAGGYQETQYF
CDR3nt: TGTGCCAGCAGCATTCTAGCGGGGGGCTACCAAGAGACCCAGTACTTC

j_gene: TRBJ2-7
v_gene: TRBV10-3
d_gene: TRBD1
abundance: many
CDR3aa: CASRQGETYEQYF
CDR3nt: TGTGCCTCGCGACAGGGGGAAACCTACGAGCAGTACTTC